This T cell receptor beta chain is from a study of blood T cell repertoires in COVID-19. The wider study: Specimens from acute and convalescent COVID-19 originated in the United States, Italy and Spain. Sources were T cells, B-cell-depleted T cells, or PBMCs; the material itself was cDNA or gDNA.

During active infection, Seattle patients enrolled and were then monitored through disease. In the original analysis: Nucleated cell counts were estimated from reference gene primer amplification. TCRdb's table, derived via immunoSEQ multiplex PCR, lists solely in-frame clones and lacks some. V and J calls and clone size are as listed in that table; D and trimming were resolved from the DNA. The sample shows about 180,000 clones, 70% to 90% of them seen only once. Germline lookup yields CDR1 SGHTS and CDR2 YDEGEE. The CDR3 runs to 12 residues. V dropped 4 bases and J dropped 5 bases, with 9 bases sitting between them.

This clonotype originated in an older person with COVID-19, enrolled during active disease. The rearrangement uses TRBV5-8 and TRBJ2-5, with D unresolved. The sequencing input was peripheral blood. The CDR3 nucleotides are TGTGCCAGCAGCCCGGTTGTGGAGACCCAGTACTTC. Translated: CASSPVVETQYF.